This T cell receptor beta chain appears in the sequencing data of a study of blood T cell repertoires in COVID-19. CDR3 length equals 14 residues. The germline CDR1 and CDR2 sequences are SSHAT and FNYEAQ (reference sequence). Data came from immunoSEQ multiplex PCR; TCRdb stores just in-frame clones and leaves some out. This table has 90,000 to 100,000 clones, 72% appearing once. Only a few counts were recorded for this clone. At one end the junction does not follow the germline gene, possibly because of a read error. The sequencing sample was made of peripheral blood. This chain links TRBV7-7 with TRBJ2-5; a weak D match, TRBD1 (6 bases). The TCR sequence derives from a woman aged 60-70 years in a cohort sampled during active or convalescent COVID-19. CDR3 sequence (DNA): TGTGCTAGCAGCTTAGTGACAGGATCAGAGACCCAGTACTTC. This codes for CASSLVTGSETQYF.